Listed here are 18 T cell receptor beta chains from one sample, sequenced in a study of TIL therapy for anti-PD-1-resistant metastatic lung cancer (dated by TCRdb to the early 2020s). The immunoSEQ v3 hsTCRB kit was used to amplify TCR beta CDR3 regions from genomic DNA through bias-controlled multiplex PCR. TCRdb provides this immuneACCESS table in a form limited to in-frame rearrangements. Some clones are lacking; in checked studies, under half of them reflect an unresolved V gene, and why the rest are absent is not known. The sample table lists approximately 87,000 clones, 55% to 75% of them with a count of one. Over 9.5% of the sample goes to the ten largest clones. The sample's time point label is to be understood as: pre-treatment sample, taken before nivolumab and TIL therapy. The baseline tumor samples were excised metastases, mostly pleural nodules or supraclavicular lymph nodes, taken from the same resection that was used to grow TIL.

Source: tumor tissue, taken at baseline. These receptors originate from a person between 25 and 80 years old with non-small cell lung cancer.

This clone was counted between two and nine times. The chain carries TRBV15 and TRBJ2-7, with 8 bases fitting TRBD1. Germline CDR1 reads LNHNV; CDR2 reads YYDKDF (reference sequence). The V and J ends lost 8 bases and 2 bases, in that order; junction bases with no gene match: 2. The CDR3 loop spans 12 amino acids. For the CDR3, the DNA is TGTGCCACCGCGGACAGGGCCTACGAGCAGTACTTC. Protein sequence: CATADRAYEQYF.

The chain combines TRBV11-3 with TRBJ2-1; 8 positions agree with TRBD2. Germline values: CDR1 SGHNT, CDR2 YENEEA. This CDR3 spans 14 amino acids. The J segment lost 5 bases and the V segment lost 6 bases, leaving 6 bases of the junction unmatched. The CDR3 bases are TGTGCCAGCAGTACGGGAGGGCCAAACAATGAGCAGTTCTTC. Its translation is CASSTGGPNNEQFF.

The V gene is TRBV3-1 (or the pseudogene TRBV3-2), the J gene TRBJ1-6; D may be TRBD1 (5 bases). CDR1 and CDR2 from the germline V gene are LGHDT and YNNKEL (reference sequence). Trimming cost V 3 bases and J 3 bases, with 21 bases left between them. The CDR3 has 19 amino acids. In DNA form, the CDR3 reads TGTGCCAGCAGCCAGATTTGGGGACCAGGGTTCGGCTATAATTCACCCCTCCACTTT. Encoded protein: CASSQIWGPGFGYNSPLHF.

The chain is built from TRBV7-9 and TRBJ2-3; D is unclear. The germline V gene encodes CDR1 SEHNR and CDR2 FQNEAQ (reference sequence). Deletions cut 5 bases from V and 2 bases from J, with 20 bases between. CDR3 length: 17 amino acids. CDR3 residues: CASSPPSWVRLTDTQYF. For the CDR3, the DNA is TGTGCCAGCAGCCCCCCCTCCTGGGTTCGCCTCACAGATACGCAGTATTTT.

The genes are TRBV28 and TRBJ2-3; TRBD2 agrees at 12 bases. The CDR3 totals 16 residues. The ends lost 2 bases at V and 4 bases at J; junction bases unmatched: 4. Germline CDR1 reads MDHEN; CDR2 reads SYDVKM. The CDR3 sequence: CASSLILAGGSDTQYF. As DNA, the CDR3 is TGTGCCAGCAGTTTAATACTAGCGGGAGGTTCAGATACGCAGTATTTT.

The V call is TRBV5-4, the J call TRBJ1-5; D not certain. Germline CDR1 and CDR2: SGHNT and YYREEE (reference sequence). The CDR3 has 19 residues. The germline V and J ends were trimmed by 0 bases and 0 bases, with 19 bases remaining between them. CDR3 nucleotide sequence: TGTGCCAGCAGCTTGGCGAGAAGAAGGCTATCTTATAGCAATCAGCCCCAGCATTTT. Protein product: CASSLARRRLSYSNQPQHF.

Written as DNA, the CDR3 is TGCGCCAGCAGCCAAGGCCACTCGACAGGGGCCGAGACCCAGTACTTC. Translated: CASSQGHSTGAETQYF. J is TRBJ2-5 and V is TRBV4-1; 8 positions match TRBD1. Looked up from germline, CDR1 is MGHRA and CDR2 is YSYEKL. V lost 1 base, J lost 5 bases, and 9 bases stayed unmatched. The CDR3 has 16 residues.

This chain links TRBV28 with TRBJ1-5; D call uncertain. V was clipped by 6 bases and J by 0 bases, with 9 bases between them. Germline CDR1 reads MDHEN; CDR2 reads SYDVKM. The CDR3 is made up of 14 amino acids. This CDR3 reads CASRWQNSNQPQHF. CDR3 DNA: TGTGCCAGCAGGTGGCAGAATAGCAATCAGCCCCAGCATTTT.

The CDR3 bases are TGTGCCAGCAGCCCGCGGACTTCAGATACGCAGTATTTT. It specifies CASSPRTSDTQYF. The V and J genes are TRBV5-6 and TRBJ2-3, with a tentative D call TRBD2 (5 bases). The CDR3 is made up of 13 amino acids. With 4 bases removed from V and 4 bases from J, the gap between germline ends came to 10 bases. Germline V gene sequence: CDR1 SGHDT, CDR2 YYEEEE.

This chain connects TRBV7-6 to TRBJ1-6; no reliable D call. Trimming took off 4 bases at V and 7 bases at J, with 11 bases between the two ends. CDR3 size: 14 residues. Germline CDR1 is SGHVS and CDR2 is FNYEAQ. The CDR3 protein is CASSSLAGNSPLHF. CDR3 nucleotide sequence: TGTGCCAGCAGCTCTTTGGCCGGAAATTCACCCCTCCACTTT.

The chain is built from TRBV7-8 and TRBJ1-2; D gene unclear. Germline V gives CDR1 SGHVS, CDR2 FQNEAQ. This CDR3 has 15 residues. Trimming removed 5 bases at V and 3 bases at J, with 16 bases between. DNA for the CDR3: TGTGCCAGCAGCCGAGCGGACCGGCCCCACTATGGCTACACCTTC. Its translation: CASSRADRPHYGYTF.

The CDR3 coding sequence is TGTGCCAGCAGCGAAGGGGGTCCGAACACCGGGGAGCTGTTTTTT. Its protein is CASSEGGPNTGELFF. The chain has TRBV4-2 and TRBJ2-2; a weak D match, TRBD1 (6 bases). Germline assignment: CDR1 LGHNA and CDR2 YNFKEQ. The CDR3 contains 15 residues. V gave up 5 bases and J gave up 0 bases, with 10 bases separating them.

This chain uses TRBV28 with TRBJ1-2, with 8 bases that match TRBD1. There are 14 residues in the CDR3. Trimming took 6 bases from V and 0 from J; bases not matched to a gene: 3. Germline V gene lookup returns CDR1 MDHEN and CDR2 SYDVKM. The CDR3: CASSQGQANYGYTF. CDR3 sequence (DNA): TGTGCCAGCAGCCAGGGACAGGCTAACTATGGCTACACCTTC.

The CDR3 bases are TGTGCCAGCAGCCGCCACGGGACTTCACCCCTCCACTTT. The encoded protein is CASSRHGTSPLHF. The chain is built from TRBV7-9 and TRBJ1-6, with D possibly TRBD1 on 5 matching bases. The germline V and J ends were trimmed by 5 bases and 9 bases, with 11 bases remaining between them. This CDR3 is 13 amino acids long. Per the germline V gene, CDR1 is SEHNR and CDR2 is FQNEAQ (reference sequence).

V is TRBV7-2 and J is TRBJ2-6, with no clear D. The CDR3 runs to 15 residues. Trimming shortened V by 1 base and J by 0 bases, and 4 bases separated the two germline ends. The V gene's germline CDR1 is SGHTA and CDR2 FQGNSA. CDR3 region: CASSLVGSGANVLTF. In nucleotides, the CDR3 is TGTGCCAGCAGCTTAGTGGGCTCTGGGGCCAACGTCCTGACTTTC.

This CDR3 is CASSLDQGSIIHEQYF. In DNA form, the CDR3 reads TGTGCCAGCAGCTTGGATCAGGGGTCGATTATCCACGAGCAGTACTTC. The chain combines TRBV5-6 with TRBJ2-7; tentatively, D is TRBD1 (6 bases). The CDR3 loop spans 16 amino acids. The V and J ends lost 0 bases and 5 bases respectively, with 18 bases between them. The V gene's germline CDR1 is SGHDT and CDR2 YYEEEE.

This clone was seen a few times. This sequence joins TRBV3-1 (or the pseudogene TRBV3-2) and TRBJ1-5; tentative D call: TRBD1 (6 bases). Trimming pared 3 bases from V and 5 bases from J, leaving 23 bases between. This CDR3 spans 18 amino acids. Germline V gene lookup returns CDR1 LGHDT and CDR2 YNNKEL (reference sequence). The CDR3 coding sequence is TGTGCCAGCAGCCAGAAGAGGCCGAGGGAGGGGGAGGATCAGCCCCAGCATTTT. Residues: CASSQKRPREGEDQPQHF.

A few counts support this clone. This chain uses TRBV13 with TRBJ2-7, with D hard to call. In germline, CDR1 is PRHDT, CDR2 FYEKMQ (reference sequence). The CDR3 spans 14 residues. Deletions cut 0 bases from V and 5 bases from J, with 11 bases between. The CDR3 loop is CASSLGHSQNEQYF. The CDR3 DNA reads as TGTGCCAGCAGCTTAGGCCACTCTCAGAACGAGCAGTACTTC.